This T cell receptor (beta chain) was retrieved from a study of lymphopenia after photon versus proton radiotherapy. Points from the study as a whole: Larger post-nadir TCR diversity loss correlated inversely with survival in deceased patients. Photon-treated patients lost naive T cells and TCR diversity; proton-treated stayed stable. Better survival with proton therapy was suggested as possible, not demonstrated.

Assay: immunoSEQ multiplex PCR; the TCRdb copy retains only in-frame clones and omits some. This sample has over 40,000 clones, with roughly 90% found just once. The CDR3 totals 14 residues. The germline V gene encodes CDR1 SGHNT and CDR2 YYREEE (reference sequence). The V end was cut by 6 bases, the J end by 0 bases, with 13 bases between. In the case of this clone: No antigen is known for it.

Sequencing was performed on peripheral blood, taken from a patient treated with photon-based radiotherapy. The TCR sequence derives from a woman aged 40-49 years with cholangiocarcinoma. This chain joins TRBV5-4 and TRBJ2-7; TRBD1 might be the D (6 bases). CDR3 sequence: CASTSDRVSYEQYF. The CDR3 DNA sequence: TGTGCCAGCACCTCGGACAGAGTCTCCTACGAGCAGTACTTC.